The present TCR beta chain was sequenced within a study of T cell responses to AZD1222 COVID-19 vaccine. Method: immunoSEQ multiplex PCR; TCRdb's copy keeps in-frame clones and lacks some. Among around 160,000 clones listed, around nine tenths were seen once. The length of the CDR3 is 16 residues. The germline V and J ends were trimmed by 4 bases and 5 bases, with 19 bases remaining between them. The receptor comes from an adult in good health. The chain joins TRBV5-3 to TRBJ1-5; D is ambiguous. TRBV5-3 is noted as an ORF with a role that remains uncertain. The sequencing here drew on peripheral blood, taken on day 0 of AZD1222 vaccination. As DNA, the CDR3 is TGTGCCAGAAGCCTGGGGAGGGATGAAAAGGATCAGCCCCAGCATTTT. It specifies CARSLGRDEKDQPQHF.